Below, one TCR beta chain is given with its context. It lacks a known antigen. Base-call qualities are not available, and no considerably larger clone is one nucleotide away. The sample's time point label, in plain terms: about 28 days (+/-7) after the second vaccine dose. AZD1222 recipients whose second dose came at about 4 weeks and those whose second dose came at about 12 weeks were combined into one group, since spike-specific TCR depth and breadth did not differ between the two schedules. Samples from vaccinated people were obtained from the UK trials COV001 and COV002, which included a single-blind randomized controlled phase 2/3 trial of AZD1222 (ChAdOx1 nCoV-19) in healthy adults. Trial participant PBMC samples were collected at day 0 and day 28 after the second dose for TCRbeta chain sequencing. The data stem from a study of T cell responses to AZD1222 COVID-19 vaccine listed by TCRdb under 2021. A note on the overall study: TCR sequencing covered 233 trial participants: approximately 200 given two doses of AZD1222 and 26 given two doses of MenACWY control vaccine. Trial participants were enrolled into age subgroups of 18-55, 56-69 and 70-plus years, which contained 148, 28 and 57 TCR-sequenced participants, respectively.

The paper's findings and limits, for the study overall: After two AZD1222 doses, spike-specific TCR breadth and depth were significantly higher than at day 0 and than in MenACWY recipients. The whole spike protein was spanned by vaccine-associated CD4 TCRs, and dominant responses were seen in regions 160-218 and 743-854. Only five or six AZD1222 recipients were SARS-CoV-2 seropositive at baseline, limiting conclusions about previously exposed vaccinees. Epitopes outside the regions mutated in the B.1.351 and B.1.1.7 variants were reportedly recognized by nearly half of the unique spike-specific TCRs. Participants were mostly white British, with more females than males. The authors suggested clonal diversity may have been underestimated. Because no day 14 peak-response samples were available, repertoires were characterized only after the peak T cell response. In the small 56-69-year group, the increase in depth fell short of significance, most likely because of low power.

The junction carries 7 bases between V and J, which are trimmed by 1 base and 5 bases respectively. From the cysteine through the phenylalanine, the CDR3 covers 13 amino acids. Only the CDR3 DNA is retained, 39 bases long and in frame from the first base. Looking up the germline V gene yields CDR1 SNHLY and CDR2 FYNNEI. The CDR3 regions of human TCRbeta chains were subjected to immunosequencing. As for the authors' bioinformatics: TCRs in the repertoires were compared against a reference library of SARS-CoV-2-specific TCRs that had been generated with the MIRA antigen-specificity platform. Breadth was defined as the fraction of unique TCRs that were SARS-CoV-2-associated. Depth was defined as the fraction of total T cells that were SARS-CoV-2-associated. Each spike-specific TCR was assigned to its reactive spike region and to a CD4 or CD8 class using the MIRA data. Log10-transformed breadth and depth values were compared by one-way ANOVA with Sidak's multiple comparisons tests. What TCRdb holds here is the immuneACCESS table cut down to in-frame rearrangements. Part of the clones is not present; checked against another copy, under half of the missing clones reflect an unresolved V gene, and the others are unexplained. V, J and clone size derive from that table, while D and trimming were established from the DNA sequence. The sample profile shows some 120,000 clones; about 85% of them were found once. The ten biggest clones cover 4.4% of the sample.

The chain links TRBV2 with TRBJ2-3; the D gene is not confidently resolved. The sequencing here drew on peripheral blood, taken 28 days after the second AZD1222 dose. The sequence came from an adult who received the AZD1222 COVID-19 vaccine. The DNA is TGTGCCAGCAGTGAAGGGCCAAAAGATACGCAGTATTTT. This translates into CASSEGPKDTQYF.